The rows below give T cell receptor beta chains drawn from one sample of a study of Ad26.COV2.S vaccination and SARS-CoV-2 variants. Only in-frame clones appear in the TCRdb table, and some are missing; sequencing was by immunoSEQ multiplex PCR. The profile shows 300,000 to 400,000 clones, around nine tenths of them singletons. Sample: peripheral blood, taken in a trial of Ad26.COV2.S vaccine versus placebo. The receptors here all came from a person aged 18 to 59 who received the Ad26.COV2.S COVID-19 vaccine or a placebo. CDR3s include the opening cysteine and the closing phenylalanine or tryptophan. D genes are given only for firm matches. Where a row states a size, it is once, few, many or the class of an expanded clone; other rows omit it.

TRBV10-2	TRBD1	.	TRBJ2-2	TGCGCCAGCAGTGATACTCCTGGGACAGGGAAAAGTGCCGGGGAGCTGTTTTTT	CASSDTPGTGKSAGELFF
TRBV19	TRBD2	.	TRBJ2-2	TGTGCCAGTAGTAGTTCCCGACTAGCGGCAAACACCGGGGAGCTGTTTTTT	CASSSSRLAANTGELFF
TRBV30	.	.	TRBJ2-2	TGTGCCTGGAGTTCTAGGGCAAATGGGGAGCTGTTTTTT	CAWSSRANGELFF
TRBV6-2/TRBV6-3	.	.	TRBJ2-5	TGTGCCAGCAGTTCTCCACCTGGGGGGACCCAGTACTTC	CASSSPPGGTQYF
TRBV5-5	.	.	TRBJ2-5	TGTGCCAGCAGCTTTATGTCAGGGGCGAACCAAGAGACCCAGTACTTC	CASSFMSGANQETQYF
TRBV5-1	TRBD1	few	TRBJ2-1	TGCGCCAGCAGCTCGGGACAGGGGGTCAATGAGCAGTTCTTC	CASSSGQGVNEQFF
TRBV30	TRBD2	.	TRBJ2-2	TGTGCCTGGAGGAGAGGAGCGGGGATGAACACCGGGGAGCTGTTTTTT	CAWRRGAGMNTGELFF
TRBV11-2	.	.	TRBJ2-1	TGTGCCAGCAGCTTAGACGGTGGCAATGAGCAGTTCTTC	CASSLDGGNEQFF
TRBV7-9	TRBD2	.	TRBJ2-1	TGTGCCAGCAGCCGAGGACTAGCGGGAGCGGGGGAGCAGTTCTTC	CASSRGLAGAGEQFF
TRBV7-9	TRBD2	.	TRBJ2-1	TGTGCCAGCCGAGCGGGGAGTACATCCTACAATGAGCAGTTCTTC	CASRAGSTSYNEQFF
TRBV3-1/TRBV3-2	.	few	TRBJ1-1	TGTGCCAGCAGCCCGGAGGCAAGCACTGAAGCTTTCTTT	CASSPEASTEAFF
TRBV6-1	.	once	TRBJ2-7	TGTGCCAGCAGTGACAGGGGCTCCTACGAGCAGTACTTC	CASSDRGSYEQYF
TRBV6-1	.	.	TRBJ2-7	TGTGCCAGCAGTGAAACCCCGGGGCTCTACGAGCAGTACTTC	CASSETPGLYEQYF
TRBV5-1	.	once	TRBJ2-3	TGCGCCAGCAGCTTGGAGGGGAGCACAGATACGCAGTATTTT	CASSLEGSTDTQYF
TRBV18	.	.	TRBJ1-4	TGTGCCAGCTCAATAGGGGCAGAGAATGAAAAACTGTTTTTT	CASSIGAENEKLFF
TRBV28	TRBD2	.	TRBJ2-7	TGTGCCAGCAGTTTGCGGGGGGGCCACTACGAGCAGTACTTC	CASSLRGGHYEQYF
TRBV19	.	.	TRBJ1-5	TGTGCCAGTAGTATCCCTTCCGACTATAGCAATCAGCCCCAGCATTTT	CASSIPSDYSNQPQHF
TRBV19	.	.	TRBJ1-5	TGTGCCAGTACCCCGACAGCGTATAGCAATCAGCCCCAGCATTTT	CASTPTAYSNQPQHF
TRBV7-9	.	.	TRBJ1-1	TGTGCCAGCAGCTTAGAGGGATATATGAACACTGAAGCTTTCTTT	CASSLEGYMNTEAFF
TRBV5-1	.	.	TRBJ2-2	TGCGCCAGCAGCTTGCGAACGGGGAACACCGGGGAGCTGTTTTTT	CASSLRTGNTGELFF
TRBV7-8	TRBD2	.	TRBJ2-3	TGTGCCAGCAGCTTACGCCTAGCGGGAGTTAGCACAGATACGCAGTATTTT	CASSLRLAGVSTDTQYF
TRBV6-4	.	few	TRBJ2-2	TGTGCCAGCAGTGACTCTAGCGACACCGGGGAGCTGTTTTTT	CASSDSSDTGELFF
TRBV18	.	.	TRBJ2-7	TGTGCCAGCTCACCACTGGGGGCCGCCTACGAGCAGTACTTC	CASSPLGAAYEQYF
TRBV5-4	.	once	TRBJ2-3	TGTGCCAGCAGCTTGGAAGGGTACACAGATACGCAGTATTTT	CASSLEGYTDTQYF
TRBV6-5	.	once	TRBJ1-5	TGTGCCAGCAGCCTCGACGGTTATAGCAATCAGCCCCAGCATTTT	CASSLDGYSNQPQHF
TRBV28	TRBD1	.	TRBJ1-1	TGTGCCAGCAGAGGACAGGGGGGAGAAACTGAAGCTTTCTTT	CASRGQGGETEAFF
TRBV4-1	TRBD1	.	TRBJ1-5	TGCGCCAGCAGCCATCGGACAGGGAGGGATCAGCCCCAGCATTTT	CASSHRTGRDQPQHF
TRBV7-9	.	few	TRBJ1-1	TGTGCACTCAGAGGGACACTTGAAGCTTTCTTT	CALRGTLEAFF
TRBV7-9	.	.	TRBJ1-2	TGTGCCAGCAGCTTAGGGACAGCAACTTATGGCTACACCTTC	CASSLGTATYGYTF